This entry is about one T cell receptor (beta chain). Germline CDR1 reads ENHRY; CDR2 reads SYGVKD. Trimming took 4 bases from V and 4 from J, leaving 16 bases between them. There are 15 residues in the CDR3. immunoSEQ v3.0 was run at survey level. Assay used: immunoSEQ multiplex PCR; TCRdb lists only in-frame clones, some missing. The sample lists 40,000 or so clones, about 86% occurring once. Each specimen consisted of roughly 1-10 million cryopreserved PBMC prior to extraction of DNA. This entry comes from a study of long-term antiretroviral therapy in people with HIV. This receptor was taken from a woman between 18 and 30 years old with HIV. The chain joins TRBV10-3 to TRBJ2-5, with D tentatively TRBD1 or TRBD2 (5 bases each). The sample consisted of unsorted PBMCs, taken just before starting antiretroviral therapy. DNA of the CDR3: TGTGCCATCAGTGCTGGGGCGCCTGAGGGAGAGACCCAGTACTTC. It encodes CAISAGAPEGETQYF.